This T cell receptor (beta chain) derives from a study of shared clonotypes between healthy human individuals. Notes on the study in general: Sorted-subset sequencing, rarefaction showed, was incomplete despite large depth.

Comments on this clone: No antigen is known for it.

This CDR3 spans 15 amino acids. Germline CDR1 MNHNS, CDR2 SASEGT. The V and J ends lost 7 bases and 6 bases respectively, with 20 bases between them. Sequencing used immunoSEQ multiplex PCR; TCRdb keeps in-frame clones, though not all of them. Of 150,000 to 200,000 clones listed, around 63% are singletons. Sequences were obtained from memory CD4+ T cells sorted from blood. As to subset: CD45RA-negative fraction. The receptor was derived from a man aged 25-45 years in good health. J is TRBJ2-3 and V is TRBV6-1, with TRBD2 as a possible D gene (6 bases). CDR3 nucleotides: TGTGCCAGCACCCTAGGCGGAGGGGTGTTGGATACGCAGTATTTT. As protein: CASTLGGGVLDTQYF.